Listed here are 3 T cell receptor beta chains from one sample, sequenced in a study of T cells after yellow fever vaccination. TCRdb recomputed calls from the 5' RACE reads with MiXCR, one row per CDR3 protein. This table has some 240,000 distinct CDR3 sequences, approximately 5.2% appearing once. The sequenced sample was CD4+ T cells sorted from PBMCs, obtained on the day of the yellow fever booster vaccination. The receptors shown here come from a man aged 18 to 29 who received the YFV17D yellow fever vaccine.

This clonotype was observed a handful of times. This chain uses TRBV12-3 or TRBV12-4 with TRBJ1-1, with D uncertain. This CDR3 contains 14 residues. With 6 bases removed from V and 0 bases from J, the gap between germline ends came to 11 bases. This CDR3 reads CASRIQNMNTEAFF. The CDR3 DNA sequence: TGTGCCAGCAGGATACAGAACATGAACACTGAAGCTTTCTTT.

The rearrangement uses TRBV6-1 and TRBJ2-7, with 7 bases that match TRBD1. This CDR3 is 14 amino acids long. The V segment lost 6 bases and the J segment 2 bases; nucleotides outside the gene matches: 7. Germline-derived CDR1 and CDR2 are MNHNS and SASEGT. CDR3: CASSGNQGAYEQYV. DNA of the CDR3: TGTGCCAGCAGCGGGAATCAGGGGGCCTACGAGCAGTACGTC.

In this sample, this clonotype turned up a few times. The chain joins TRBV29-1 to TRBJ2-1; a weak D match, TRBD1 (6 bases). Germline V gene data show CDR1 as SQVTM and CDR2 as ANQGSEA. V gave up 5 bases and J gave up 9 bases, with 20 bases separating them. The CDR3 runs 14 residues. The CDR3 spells CSVSGQGPPGEQFF. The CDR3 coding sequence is TGCAGCGTTTCGGGACAAGGACCCCCCGGTGAGCAGTTCTTC.